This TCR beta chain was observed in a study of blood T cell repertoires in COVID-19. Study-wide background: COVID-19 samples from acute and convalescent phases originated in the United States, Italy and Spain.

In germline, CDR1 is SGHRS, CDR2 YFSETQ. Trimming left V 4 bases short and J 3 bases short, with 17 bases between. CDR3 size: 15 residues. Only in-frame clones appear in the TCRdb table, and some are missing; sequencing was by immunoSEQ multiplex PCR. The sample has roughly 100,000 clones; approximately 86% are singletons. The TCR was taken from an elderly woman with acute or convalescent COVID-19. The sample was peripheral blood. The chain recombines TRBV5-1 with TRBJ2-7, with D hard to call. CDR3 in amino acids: CASSLDPGRGYEQYF. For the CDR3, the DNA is TGCGCCAGCAGCCTGGACCCTGGCCGAGGCTACGAGCAGTACTTC.